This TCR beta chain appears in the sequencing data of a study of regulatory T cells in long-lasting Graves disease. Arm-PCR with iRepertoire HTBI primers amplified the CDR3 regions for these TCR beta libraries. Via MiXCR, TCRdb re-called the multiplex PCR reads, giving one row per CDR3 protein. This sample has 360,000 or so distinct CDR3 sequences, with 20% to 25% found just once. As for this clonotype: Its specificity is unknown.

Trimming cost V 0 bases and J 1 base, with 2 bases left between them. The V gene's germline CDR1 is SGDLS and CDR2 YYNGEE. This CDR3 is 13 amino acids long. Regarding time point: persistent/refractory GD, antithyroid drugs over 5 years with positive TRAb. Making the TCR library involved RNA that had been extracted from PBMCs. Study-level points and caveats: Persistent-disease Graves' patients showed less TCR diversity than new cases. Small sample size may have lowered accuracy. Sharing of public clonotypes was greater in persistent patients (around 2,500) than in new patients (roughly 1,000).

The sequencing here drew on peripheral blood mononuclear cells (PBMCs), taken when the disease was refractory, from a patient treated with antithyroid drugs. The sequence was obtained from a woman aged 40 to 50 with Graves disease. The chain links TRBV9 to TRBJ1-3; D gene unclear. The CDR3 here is CASSVESGNTIYF. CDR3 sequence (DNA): TGTGCCAGCAGCGTAGAATCTGGAAACACCATATATTTT.